This note documents a single T cell receptor beta chain sequence. This CDR3 has 14 residues. The germline gives CDR1 SNHLY, CDR2 FYNNEI. V dropped 6 bases and J dropped 7; count of bases not matched to a gene: 8. Generated by immunoSEQ multiplex PCR, the TCRdb table keeps only in-frame clones and is missing some. The data contain 170,000 or so clones, approximately 86% of them singletons. These data belong to a study of blood T cell repertoires in COVID-19. On the study more broadly: Sample material is recorded as cDNA or gDNA derived from T cells, B-cell-depleted T cells, or PBMCs.

The origin of this receptor is a man between 45 and 60 years old with active or convalescent COVID-19. The sequencing input was peripheral blood. This chain links TRBV2 with TRBJ1-4; 7 nucleotides line up with TRBD1. The chain's CDR3 is CASRHRGSGEKLFF. The CDR3 DNA is TGTGCCAGCAGACACAGGGGTTCGGGTGAAAAACTGTTTTTT. Full variable domain (remainder filled in from reference TRBV2 and TRBJ1-4): EPEVTQTPSHQVTQMGQEVILRCVPISNHLYFYWYRQILGQKVEFLVSFYNNEISEKSEIFDDQFSVERPDGSNFTLKIRSTKLEDSAMYFCASRHRGSGEKLFFGSGTQLSVL.